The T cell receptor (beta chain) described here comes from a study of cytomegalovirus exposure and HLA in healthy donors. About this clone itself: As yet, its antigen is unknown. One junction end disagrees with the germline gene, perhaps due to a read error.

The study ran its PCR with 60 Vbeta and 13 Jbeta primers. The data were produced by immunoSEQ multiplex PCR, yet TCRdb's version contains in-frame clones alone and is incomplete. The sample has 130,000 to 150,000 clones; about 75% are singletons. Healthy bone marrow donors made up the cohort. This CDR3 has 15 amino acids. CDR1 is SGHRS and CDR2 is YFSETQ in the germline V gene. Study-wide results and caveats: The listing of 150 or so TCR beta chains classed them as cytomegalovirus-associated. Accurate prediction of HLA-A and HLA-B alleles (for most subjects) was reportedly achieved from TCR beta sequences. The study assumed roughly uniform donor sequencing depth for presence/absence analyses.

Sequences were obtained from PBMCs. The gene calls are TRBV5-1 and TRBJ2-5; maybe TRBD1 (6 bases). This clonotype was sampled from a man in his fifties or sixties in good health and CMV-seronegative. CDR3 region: CASNLGHSGMETQYF. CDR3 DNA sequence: TGCGCCAGCAACTTGGGACACTCGGGAATGGAGACCCAGTACTTC.